Given below is one T cell receptor (beta chain) in context. Other DNA sequences in the same sample also yield this CDR3. These data come from a study of shared clonotypes between healthy human individuals. Here immunoSEQ multiplex PCR was the method, and the copy in TCRdb shows in-frame clones only, minus some. The table records millions of clones, about 95% of them present only once. CD8 cells classed as naive were CD45RO-negative and positively selected for CCR7, excluding terminally differentiated effector memory CD45RA+ cells. The sequence was obtained from a man aged 18-30 years in good health. The sample was naive CD8+ T cells sorted from blood.

The CDR3 region has the DNA TGTGCCTGCGGACAGGAGAACTATAATTCACCCCTCCACTTT. Its protein product is CACGQENYNSPLHF. The chain uses TRBV30 and TRBJ1-6; 7 positions agree with TRBD1. Germline values: CDR1 GTSNPN, CDR2 SVGIG (reference sequence). This CDR3 spans 14 amino acids. The V gene end was trimmed by 6 bases and the J gene end by 3 bases; junction bases not matched to a gene: 5.